This is a list of T cell receptor beta chains from one sample in a study of patients and donors after allogeneic stem cell transplantation. TCRdb ran MiXCR on the RT-PCR reads and lists one entry per CDR3 protein. The sample yields 150,000 to 200,000 distinct CDR3 sequences, approximately 28% seen once. The sequenced sample consisted of blood, either unsorted or a sorted T cell fraction (not recorded which). The origin of the receptors is a human donor who was either an allogeneic HSCT recipient or a stem cell or donor lymphocyte infusion donor (not recorded which). It is not recorded whose cells these are; they may come from a transplant donor. Both conserved end residues are part of each CDR3. The order of the fields is clone size, V gene, D gene, J gene, CDR3 DNA, CDR3 protein. A D gene is named only where the DNA matches it firmly. Clone size, where shown, is once, few, many, or a class for clones that have expanded.

abundance: NA; v_gene: TRBV3-1; d_gene: NA; j_gene: TRBJ2-3; CDR3nt: TGTGCCAGCTTACTAGGAGGCACAGATACGCAGTATTTT; CDR3aa: CASLLGGTDTQYF
abundance: NA; v_gene: TRBV9; d_gene: NA; j_gene: TRBJ2-3; CDR3nt: TGTGCCAGCAGCGTAGTGGCAGGGCGGTGGGGAGATACGCAGTATTTT; CDR3aa: CASSVVAGRWGDTQYF
abundance: NA; v_gene: TRBV6-5; d_gene: TRBD2; j_gene: TRBJ2-7; CDR3nt: TGTGCCAGCACTCCTGGGGTAGCGGGAGTTTTGGAGCAGTACTTC; CDR3aa: CASTPGVAGVLEQYF
abundance: few; v_gene: TRBV6-1; d_gene: NA; j_gene: TRBJ1-3; CDR3nt: TGTGCCAGCAGACAGGTCTTCTCTCACCGTGGAAACACCATATATTTT; CDR3aa: CASRQVFSHRGNTIYF
abundance: few; v_gene: TRBV14; d_gene: NA; j_gene: TRBJ1-2; CDR3nt: TGTGCCAGCAGCCAAGACTGGGGTGGCTACACCTTC; CDR3aa: CASSQDWGGYTF
abundance: NA; v_gene: TRBV7-9; d_gene: TRBD1; j_gene: TRBJ1-5; CDR3nt: TGTGCCAGCAGCTCCGCAGGGACAGGGGACATACAACGCAATCAGCCCCAGCATTTT; CDR3aa: CASSSAGTGDIQRNQPQHF
abundance: many; v_gene: TRBV6-6; d_gene: NA; j_gene: TRBJ2-7; CDR3nt: TGTGCCAGCAGCGGCGGGTTGGGCTACGAGCAGTACTTC; CDR3aa: CASSGGLGYEQYF
abundance: NA; v_gene: TRBV6-5; d_gene: TRBD2; j_gene: TRBJ2-7; CDR3nt: TGTGCCAGCAGCCCGCGGGCTAGCGGGAGGGGTTACGAGCAGTACTTC; CDR3aa: CASSPRASGRGYEQYF
abundance: NA; v_gene: TRBV10-3; d_gene: TRBD2; j_gene: TRBJ2-1; CDR3nt: TGTGCCATCAGTGAGTCTGGACTAGCGGCCTACAATGAGCAGTTCTTC; CDR3aa: CAISESGLAAYNEQFF
abundance: once; v_gene: TRBV29-1; d_gene: NA; j_gene: TRBJ2-3; CDR3nt: TGCAGCGTTGAAGATCTTAGGGCGCAGTCCGCAGATACGCAGTATTTT; CDR3aa: CSVEDLRAQSADTQYF
abundance: few; v_gene: TRBV6-6; d_gene: NA; j_gene: TRBJ2-7; CDR3nt: TGTGCCAGCAGTTCCCTCTACGAGCAGTACTTC; CDR3aa: CASSSLYEQYF
abundance: many; v_gene: TRBV25-1; d_gene: NA; j_gene: TRBJ1-2; CDR3nt: TGTGCCAGCAGGGGCTCTGCCTATGGCTACACCTTC; CDR3aa: CASRGSAYGYTF
abundance: NA; v_gene: TRBV6-5; d_gene: NA; j_gene: TRBJ2-7; CDR3nt: TGTGCCAGCAGTTACCTCCTAGAAACCGAGCAGTACTTC; CDR3aa: CASSYLLETEQYF
abundance: NA; v_gene: TRBV9; d_gene: NA; j_gene: TRBJ2-5; CDR3nt: TGTGCCAGCAGCGGGGGTAGCCGACAAGAGACCCAGTACTTC; CDR3aa: CASSGGSRQETQYF
abundance: few; v_gene: TRBV5-1; d_gene: TRBD1; j_gene: TRBJ2-4; CDR3nt: TGCGCCAGCAGCTTGGGGGGACAGCAAAACATTCAGTACTTC; CDR3aa: CASSLGGQQNIQYF
abundance: NA; v_gene: TRBV10-3; d_gene: TRBD2; j_gene: TRBJ2-7; CDR3nt: TGTGCCATCAGGAGGACTAGCGGAACCTACGAGCAGTACTTC; CDR3aa: CAIRRTSGTYEQYF
abundance: many; v_gene: TRBV20-1; d_gene: NA; j_gene: TRBJ1-3; CDR3nt: TGCAGTGTGGGGGGCGCTGGAAACACCATATATTTT; CDR3aa: CSVGGAGNTIYF
abundance: many; v_gene: TRBV4-3; d_gene: NA; j_gene: TRBJ1-3; CDR3nt: TGCGCCAGCAGCCAAGATCTACTGAGAACTGGAAACACCATATATTTT; CDR3aa: CASSQDLLRTGNTIYF
abundance: NA; v_gene: TRBV5-6; d_gene: TRBD2; j_gene: TRBJ2-5; CDR3nt: TGTGCCAGCAGCTTGGTACTAGCGGACCAAGAGACCCAGTACTTC; CDR3aa: CASSLVLADQETQYF
abundance: NA; v_gene: TRBV4-2; d_gene: NA; j_gene: TRBJ2-2; CDR3nt: TGTGCCAGCAGCCAAGGAGGGCCGGGGCGGGAGAACACCGGGGAGCTGTTTTTT; CDR3aa: CASSQGGPGRENTGELFF
abundance: few; v_gene: TRBV10-3; d_gene: TRBD1; j_gene: TRBJ1-1; CDR3nt: TGTGCCATCAGTAAAACAGGGGACACTGAAGCTTTCTTT; CDR3aa: CAISKTGDTEAFF
abundance: NA; v_gene: TRBV6-5; d_gene: NA; j_gene: TRBJ1-2; CDR3nt: TGTGCCAGCAGTTACTCGAACGCAGGGGAGCAGTCTGGCTACACCTTC; CDR3aa: CASSYSNAGEQSGYTF
abundance: NA; v_gene: TRBV6-2/TRBV6-3; d_gene: NA; j_gene: TRBJ2-3; CDR3nt: TGTGCCAGCAGCATCGGACTACGCTTAGAGTATTTT; CDR3aa: CASSIGLRLEYF
abundance: NA; v_gene: TRBV7-2; d_gene: TRBD2; j_gene: TRBJ2-1; CDR3nt: TGTGCCACAACTTGGACTAGCGGAACAGACAATGAGCAGTTCTTC; CDR3aa: CATTWTSGTDNEQFF
abundance: few; v_gene: TRBV4-2; d_gene: NA; j_gene: TRBJ1-4; CDR3nt: TGTGCCAGCAGCCAAGATCTTAGCCGGGTCAATGAAAAACTGTTTTTT; CDR3aa: CASSQDLSRVNEKLFF
abundance: few; v_gene: TRBV7-9; d_gene: NA; j_gene: TRBJ1-2; CDR3nt: TGTGCCAGCAGCACCGGACAGAATTATGGCTACACCTTC; CDR3aa: CASSTGQNYGYTF
abundance: many; v_gene: TRBV20-1; d_gene: NA; j_gene: TRBJ1-1; CDR3nt: TGCAGTGCTGGTCTTCGTTGGGCTGAAGCTTTCTTT; CDR3aa: CSAGLRWAEAFF
abundance: NA; v_gene: TRBV27; d_gene: NA; j_gene: TRBJ1-6; CDR3nt: TGTGCCAGCAGTTTATGGGCCTCGGGGTATAATTCACCCCTCCACTTT; CDR3aa: CASSLWASGYNSPLHF
abundance: NA; v_gene: TRBV7-3; d_gene: NA; j_gene: TRBJ2-2; CDR3nt: TGTGCCAGCAGCTTAAACTACGGGACCGGGGAGCTGTTTTTT; CDR3aa: CASSLNYGTGELFF
abundance: many; v_gene: TRBV11-2; d_gene: NA; j_gene: TRBJ1-2; CDR3nt: TGTGCCAGCAGCTTAGATGGAAGGGGCGCGGTTTACTATGGCTACACCTTC; CDR3aa: CASSLDGRGAVYYGYTF
abundance: few; v_gene: TRBV9; d_gene: NA; j_gene: TRBJ1-3; CDR3nt: TGTGCCAGCAGCGTAGGCGGCAGGGTAGCTGGAAACACCATATATTTT; CDR3aa: CASSVGGRVAGNTIYF
abundance: few; v_gene: TRBV11-2; d_gene: NA; j_gene: TRBJ1-5; CDR3nt: TGTGCCAGCAGCTCGGGGAGGGGCCAGGATCAGCCCCAGCATTTT; CDR3aa: CASSSGRGQDQPQHF
abundance: few; v_gene: TRBV7-2; d_gene: NA; j_gene: TRBJ2-5; CDR3nt: TGTGCCAGCAGCCCTTTTGGGGGTTTCGAAGGCCAGTACTTC; CDR3aa: CASSPFGGFEGQYF
abundance: NA; v_gene: TRBV5-6; d_gene: NA; j_gene: TRBJ2-7; CDR3nt: TGTGCCAGCAGCTGGGGGGACAGCACCTACGAGCAGTACTTC; CDR3aa: CASSWGDSTYEQYF
abundance: NA; v_gene: TRBV28; d_gene: TRBD1; j_gene: TRBJ1-1; CDR3nt: TGTGCCAGCAGTTCGGGACAGGACGATGGGAGGGCTTTCTTT; CDR3aa: CASSSGQDDGRAFF
abundance: once; v_gene: TRBV2; d_gene: NA; j_gene: TRBJ2-5; CDR3nt: TGTGCCAGCAGTGAGGCGGGTCAAGAGACCCAGTACTTC; CDR3aa: CASSEAGQETQYF
abundance: few; v_gene: TRBV11-2; d_gene: NA; j_gene: TRBJ1-6; CDR3nt: TGTGCCAGCAGCTTAGAACCGGTGATTAATTCACCCCTCCACTTT; CDR3aa: CASSLEPVINSPLHF
abundance: few; v_gene: TRBV7-9; d_gene: NA; j_gene: TRBJ1-2; CDR3nt: TGTGCCAGCAGCCTAATCAACTATGGCTACACCTTC; CDR3aa: CASSLINYGYTF
abundance: NA; v_gene: TRBV7-2; d_gene: NA; j_gene: TRBJ2-5; CDR3nt: TGTGCCAGCAGCTTGGGCCTAAAAGGGGAGACCCAGTACTTC; CDR3aa: CASSLGLKGETQYF
abundance: NA; v_gene: TRBV12-3/TRBV12-4; d_gene: NA; j_gene: TRBJ2-2; CDR3nt: TGTGCCAGCAGTTTATTAGAGACCACCGGGGAGCTGTTTTTT; CDR3aa: CASSLLETTGELFF
abundance: few; v_gene: TRBV6-5; d_gene: NA; j_gene: TRBJ1-3; CDR3nt: TGTGCCAGCAGTCCACTCTTTGGAGCTGGAAACACCATATATTTT; CDR3aa: CASSPLFGAGNTIYF
abundance: few; v_gene: TRBV12-3/TRBV12-4; d_gene: NA; j_gene: TRBJ2-7; CDR3nt: TGTGCCAGCAGTTTAGCGAACATTTACGAGCAGTACTTC; CDR3aa: CASSLANIYEQYF